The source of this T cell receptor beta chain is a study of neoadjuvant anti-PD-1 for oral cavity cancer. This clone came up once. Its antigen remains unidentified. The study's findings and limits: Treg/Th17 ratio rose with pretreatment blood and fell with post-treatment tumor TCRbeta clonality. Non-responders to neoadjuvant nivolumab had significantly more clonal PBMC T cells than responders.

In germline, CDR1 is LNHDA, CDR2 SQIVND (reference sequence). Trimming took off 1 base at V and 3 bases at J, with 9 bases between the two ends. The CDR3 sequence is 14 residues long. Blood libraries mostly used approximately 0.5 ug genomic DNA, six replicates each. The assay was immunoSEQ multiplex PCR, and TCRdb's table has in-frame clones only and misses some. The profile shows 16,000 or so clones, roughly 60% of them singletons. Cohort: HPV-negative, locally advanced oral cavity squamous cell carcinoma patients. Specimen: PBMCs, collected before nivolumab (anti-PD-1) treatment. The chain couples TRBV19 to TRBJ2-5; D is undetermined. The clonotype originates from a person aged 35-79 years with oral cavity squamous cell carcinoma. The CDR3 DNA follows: TGTGCCAGTAGTATAGGTTGGGGTAAAGAGACCCAGTACTTC. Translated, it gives CASSIGWGKETQYF.